This TCR beta chain was retrieved from a study of read filtering for tumor transcriptome and immune sequencing. Details on this clonotype: Its specificity is unknown. Since a much larger clone is just one base distant, this may be a read error.

CDR1 MNHNY and CDR2 SVGAGI come from the germline V gene (reference sequence). Trimming pared 3 bases from V and 4 bases from J, leaving 15 bases between. CDR3 length: 15 residues. Points from the study as a whole: Compared with RNA-seq, IR-seq gave much higher clonotype depth and reliability.

The library was built from around 0.4 ug RNA with molecular barcoded adaptors for alpha/delta and beta/gamma chains. Using its own MiXCR run on the reads, TCRdb lists one record per CDR3 protein. Of some 25,000 distinct CDR3 sequences listed, 20% to 25% are singletons. The origin of this receptor is a donor at least 40 years old with multiple myeloma. Sequenced input: a population of CD138-negative cells sorted from bone marrow. V usage is TRBV6-6 and J usage is TRBJ1-1, with D maybe TRBD1 (6 bases). The DNA of the CDR3 is TGTGCCAGCAGTTATCTGGAACAGGGTAGCACTGAAGCTTTCTTT. Its protein is CASSYLEQGSTEAFF.